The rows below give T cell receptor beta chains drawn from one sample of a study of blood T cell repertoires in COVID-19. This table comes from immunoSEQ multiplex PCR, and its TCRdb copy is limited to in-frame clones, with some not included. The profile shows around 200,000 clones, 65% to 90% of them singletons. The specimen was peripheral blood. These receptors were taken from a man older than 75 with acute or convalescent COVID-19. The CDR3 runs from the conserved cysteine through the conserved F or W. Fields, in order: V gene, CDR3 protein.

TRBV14	CASRGGGVKSGELFF
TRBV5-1	CASSRSRTGAGETQYF
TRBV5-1	CASSLNPGLAVFTDTQYF
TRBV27	CASSLGLVRGGQETQYF
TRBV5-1	CASSLFEGGELFF
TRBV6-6	CASSGRDGNEKLFF
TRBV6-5	CASSYSGQGNQPQHF
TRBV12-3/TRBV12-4	CASSQGDEQFF
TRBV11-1	CASSSDYLGTDTQYF
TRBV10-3	CAISSDDYNEQFF
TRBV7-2	CASSLGRDRVQPQHF
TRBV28	CASSFSAGGTEDEQFF
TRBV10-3	CAIKASGRAERYEQYF
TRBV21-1	CASSRTRGNGDTQYF
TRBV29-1	CSVSTFQETQYF
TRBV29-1	CSVEGRSEAYNEQFF
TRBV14	CASSQVYTEAFF
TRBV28	CASSDGQYTGELFF
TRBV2	CALAENTDTQYF
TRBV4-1	CASSQDRAKGGSGIYNEQFF
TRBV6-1	CASSEVHTGGPGANVLTF
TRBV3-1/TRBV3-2	CASSARGRSPDTQYF
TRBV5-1	CASSLTQGGNSPLHF
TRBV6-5	CASSYGQLNTEAFF
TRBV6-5	CASRTGIGSYEQYF
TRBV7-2	CASSLGGLGNQPQHF
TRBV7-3	CASSLMGLTEAFF
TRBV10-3	CAIQEGQAFYEQYF
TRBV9	CASSVGQGNEKLFF
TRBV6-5	CASSFGGVNEKLFF
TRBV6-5	CASGQGLQETQYF
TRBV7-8	CASSFRTGEQPQHF
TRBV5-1	CASSLSNRAAGETQYF
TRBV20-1	CSARQYEQYF
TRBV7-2	CASSTLAGVYGELFF
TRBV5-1	CASSLPSGRVFTGEQFF
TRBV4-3	CASSQQGISYNEQFF
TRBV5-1	CASSSRLAGGGETQYF
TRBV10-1	CASSDPSRGYNEQFF
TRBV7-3	CASSPNRDREVISNQPQHF
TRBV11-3	CASGGGTEAFF
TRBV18	CASSPPIGQGYGYTF
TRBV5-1	CASSLTSYEQYF
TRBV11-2	CASSLGGRVETQYF
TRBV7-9	CASSLGLLAGLRGDTQYF
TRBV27	CASTGTSGRSYNEQFF
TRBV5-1	CASSLEGQGLQYEQYF
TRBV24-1	CATRGTGGAEAQGTGELFF
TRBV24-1	CATSESGGTGELFF
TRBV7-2	CASTLQGSSYNEQFF
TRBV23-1	CARGRDFQETQYF
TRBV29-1	CSALTGHSYEQYF
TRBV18	CASSAGQGPYYGYTF
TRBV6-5	CASRDRGSWSPLHF
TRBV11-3	CASSPHSGGDNEQFF